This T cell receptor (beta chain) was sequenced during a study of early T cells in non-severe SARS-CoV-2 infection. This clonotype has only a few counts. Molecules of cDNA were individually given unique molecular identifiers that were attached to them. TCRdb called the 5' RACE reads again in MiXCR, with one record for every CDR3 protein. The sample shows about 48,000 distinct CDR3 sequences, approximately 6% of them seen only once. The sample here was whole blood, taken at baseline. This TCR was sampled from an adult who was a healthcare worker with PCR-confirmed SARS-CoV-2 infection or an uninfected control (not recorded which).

CDR3 loop: CASSGDFYGYTF. The DNA of the CDR3 is TGTGCCAGTAGTGGGGACTTCTATGGCTACACCTTC. The chain recombines TRBV19 with TRBJ1-2; D might be TRBD1 (5 bases). The CDR3 runs 12 residues. The germline gives CDR1 LNHDA, CDR2 SQIVND (reference sequence). V lost 5 bases and J 4 bases, leaving 8 bases between the germline ends.